Each of the 23 T cell receptor beta chains below was sequenced from the same sample in a study of blood T cell repertoires in COVID-19 (TCRdb year 2020). The library was made by the immunoSEQ multiplex PCR assay. Not all clones reach the TCRdb copy of this immuneACCESS table, which keeps in-frame sequences only. Checked studies attribute under half of the gap to unresolved V genes and leave the rest unexplained. The sample includes more than 120,000 clones, with about 87% observed a single time. The top ten clones comprise less than 0.95% of the sample. The material sequenced was peripheral blood. The receptors here all came from a woman aged 50 to 65 with acute or convalescent COVID-19.

The V and J genes are TRBV6-6 and TRBJ1-2; a weak D match, TRBD1 (5 bases). Trimming shortened V by 7 bases and J by 0 bases, and 15 bases separated the two germline ends. The CDR3 totals 15 residues. Germline assignment: CDR1 MNHNY and CDR2 SVGAGI (reference sequence). CDR3 nucleotides: TGTGCCAGCAATACCCGGGGAGGGGCTAACTATGGCTACACCTTC. It is translated as CASNTRGGANYGYTF.

This rearrangement joins TRBV25-1 to TRBJ1-1, with unresolved D. Trimming took 1 base from V and 6 from J, leaving 15 bases between them. Germline CDR1 reads MGHDK; CDR2 reads SYGVNS. This CDR3 is 15 amino acids long. The CDR3 protein is CASSEFRSSVPEAFF. CDR3 DNA: TGTGCCAGCAGTGAATTTCGCTCGTCGGTCCCTGAAGCTTTCTTT.

The chain couples TRBV19 to TRBJ1-1; 8 bases map to TRBD1. J gave up 7 bases and V 0 bases, and 4 bases lay outside the gene matches. Germline CDR1 reads LNHDA; CDR2 reads SQIVND (reference sequence). The length of the CDR3 is 14 residues. CDR3 protein: CASSIDGQGSEAFF. The CDR3 region has the DNA TGTGCCAGTAGTATAGACGGACAGGGTAGTGAAGCTTTCTTT.

The V gene is TRBV19, the J gene TRBJ2-4; D is possibly TRBD1 (5 bases). CDR3 length: 18 residues. Germline CDR1 and CDR2: LNHDA and SQIVND (reference sequence). Trimming pared 2 bases from V and 1 base from J, leaving 18 bases between. The CDR3 sequence is CASSITGPAGVAKNIQYF. CDR3 bases: TGTGCCAGTAGTATAACAGGACCCGCTGGGGTTGCCAAAAACATTCAGTACTTC.

A few counts support this clone. J is TRBJ2-1 and V is TRBV7-9; TRBD1 might be the D (7 bases). This CDR3 is built from 14 residues. V was trimmed by 4 bases and J by 9 bases, leaving 16 bases between them. Germline V CDR1 and CDR2: SEHNR, FQNEAQ (reference sequence). In DNA, the CDR3 is TGTGCCAGCAGCTGGGACAGCCCCGGGAGTGAGCAGTTCTTC. Translating it yields CASSWDSPGSEQFF.

The chain combines TRBV7-2 with TRBJ2-7; 7 bases fit TRBD1. The V segment lost 2 bases and the J segment 2 bases; nucleotides outside the gene matches: 3. CDR3 size: 14 residues. In germline, CDR1 is SGHTA, CDR2 FQGNSA. CDR3 loop: CASSLFQGAYEQYF. Here the CDR3 DNA reads TGTGCCAGCAGCTTATTCCAGGGGGCCTACGAGCAGTACTTC.

The chain recombines TRBV29-1 with TRBJ2-1, with TRBD2 identical over 9 bases. The CDR3 consists of 12 residues. J lost 8 bases, V lost 7 bases, and 6 bases had no gene match. Germline V gene lookup returns CDR1 SQVTM and CDR2 ANQGSEA. The CDR3 spells CSAGLAKDEQFF. As DNA, the CDR3 is TGCAGCGCCGGACTAGCGAAGGATGAGCAGTTCTTC.

The chain carries TRBV5-1 and TRBJ2-6; no clear D. V shed 2 bases and J shed 0 bases, with 6 bases lying between them. The V gene's germline CDR1 is SGHRS and CDR2 YFSETQ. The CDR3 contains 15 residues. CDR3 in amino acids: CASSFDNSGANVLTF. CDR3 in DNA: TGCGCCAGCAGCTTTGACAACTCTGGGGCCAACGTCCTGACTTTC.

This chain uses TRBV21-1 with TRBJ2-7; the D call of TRBD1 is as the table states it, not checked on the DNA. TRBV21-1 is classified as a pseudogene. The CDR3 loop spans 20 amino acids. CDR3 nucleotides: TGTGCCAGCAGCAAAACCCCCTCAGAACGCTCACAGGGAGCTTGCGACGAGCAGTACTTC. This translates into CASSKTPSERSQGACDEQYF.

On this clone itself: At one end, the junction sequence differs from germline, possibly due to a read error. The rearrangement links TRBV11-2 to TRBJ1-1; D is ambiguous. The CDR3 runs 12 residues. The germline CDR1 and CDR2 sequences are SGHAT and FQNNGV. The CDR3 sequence: CASSFGGWERGF. The CDR3 nucleotides read TGTGCCAGCAGCTTCGGCGGGTGGGAGCGAGGCTTT. The entire variable domain, with the rest obtained from reference TRBV11-2 and TRBJ1-1, is as follows: EAGVAQSPRYKIIEKRQSVAFWCNPISGHATLYWYQQILGQGPKLLIQFQNNGVVDDSQLPKDRFSAERLKGVDSTLKIQPAKLEDSAVYLCASSFGGWERGFGQGTRLTVV.

The gene calls are TRBV2 and TRBJ2-2; D is possibly TRBD2 (7 bases). CDR1 and CDR2 from the germline V gene are SNHLY and FYNNEI. The length of the CDR3 is 15 residues. V was cut by 4 bases and J by 4 bases, with 13 bases left in between. The CDR3 DNA reads as TGTGCCAGCAGTGGTAGGGGGAGGGGCACCGGGGAGCTGTTTTTT. This translates into CASSGRGRGTGELFF.

The V call is TRBV27, the J call TRBJ2-7; D is uncertain. CDR3 length: 15 amino acids. V shed 2 bases and J shed 0 bases, with 11 bases lying between them. Germline V gene lookup returns CDR1 MNHEY and CDR2 SMNVEV (reference sequence). The CDR3 spells CASSLGLTVSYEQYF. For the CDR3, the DNA is TGTGCCAGCAGTTTAGGGTTGACTGTCTCCTACGAGCAGTACTTC.

V gene TRBV7-3 combines with J gene TRBJ2-7; TRBD2 might be the D (5 bases). CDR3 length: 13 amino acids. CDR1 and CDR2 from the germline V gene are SGHTA and FQGTGA. With 3 bases removed from V and 5 bases from J, the gap between germline ends came to 11 bases. CDR3 DNA sequence: TGTGCCAGCAGCTTTTCTGAGGGTGACGAGCAGTACTTC. It specifies CASSFSEGDEQYF.

The DNA for the CDR3 is TGTGCCAGCAGCTTGGAAAGACTGCGCGGCTACACCTTC. Protein product: CASSLERLRGYTF. The genes are TRBV7-3 and TRBJ1-2; D is uncertain. The CDR3 length is 13 residues. Per germline, CDR1 SGHTA and CDR2 FQGTGA. V shed 3 bases and J shed 8 bases, with 13 bases lying between them.

V and J are TRBV4-1 and TRBJ2-7; 8 positions agree with TRBD1. CDR1 is MGHRA and CDR2 is YSYEKL in the germline V gene. V lost 0 bases and J lost 0; bases outside the gene matches: 1. The CDR3 contains 15 residues. CDR3 loop: CASSQDGQGSYEQYF. The DNA for the CDR3 is TGCGCCAGCAGCCAAGATGGACAGGGCTCCTACGAGCAGTACTTC.

This chain links TRBV5-1 with TRBJ2-3; D uncertain. The CDR3 loop spans 12 amino acids. The germline V gene has CDR1 SGHRS and CDR2 YFSETQ. Trimming removed 7 bases at V and 0 bases at J, with 6 bases between. This chain's CDR3 is CASALSTDTQYF. The CDR3 DNA sequence: TGCGCCAGCGCTCTAAGCACAGATACGCAGTATTTT.

The CDR3 protein is CASSDTGTSVTEQFF. In nucleotides, the CDR3 is TGCGCCAGCAGCGATACCGGGACTAGCGTTACTGAGCAGTTCTTC. V gene TRBV10-1 combines with J gene TRBJ2-1; 10 nucleotides agree with TRBD2. The trim removed 6 bases at V and 9 bases at J, leaving 11 bases unmatched. The CDR3 contains 15 residues. Looked up from germline, CDR1 is WNHNN and CDR2 is SYGVQD (reference sequence).

The J gene is TRBJ1-2, the V gene TRBV30; TRBD1 matches at 8 bases. Per germline, CDR1 GTSNPN and CDR2 SVGIG (reference sequence). This CDR3 is 12 amino acids long. V lost 5 bases to trimming and J lost 4 bases; unmatched junction nucleotides: 3. CDR3 in amino acids: CAWVDRAYGYTF. CDR3 DNA: TGTGCCTGGGTGGACAGGGCCTATGGCTACACCTTC.

The V gene is TRBV18, the J gene TRBJ2-3; possible D gene TRBD1, 5 bases. V lost 6 bases, J lost 4 bases, and 23 bases lay in between. Germline V lookup: CDR1 KGHSH, CDR2 LQKENI. This CDR3 contains 17 residues. The CDR3 loop reads CASSPNYGQGGSDTQYF. CDR3 in DNA: TGTGCCAGCTCTCCCAACTACGGCCAGGGTGGGTCAGATACGCAGTATTTT.

With respect to this clone: The sample carries other DNA sequences with the same CDR3. CDR3 amino acids: CASSLFSGGLSYEQYF. CDR3 nucleotide sequence: TGCGCCAGCAGCTTGTTTTCAGGGGGACTTTCCTACGAGCAGTACTTC. The chain joins TRBV5-1 to TRBJ2-7; D may be TRBD1 (7 bases). CDR1 and CDR2 (germline): SGHRS, YFSETQ. CDR3 length: 16 residues. Trimming stripped 1 base from V and 1 base from J, with 15 bases between.

The chain links TRBV19 to TRBJ2-7; no firm D call. The germline V and J ends were trimmed by 6 bases and 6 bases, with 15 bases remaining between them. CDR3 length: 13 amino acids. Germline CDR1 reads LNHDA; CDR2 reads SQIVND (reference sequence). The CDR3 reads CASSTTTPSEQYF. CDR3 DNA sequence: TGTGCCAGTAGCACTACCACCCCTAGCGAGCAGTACTTC.

The J gene is TRBJ2-7, the V gene TRBV7-9, with 11 bases fitting TRBD1. CDR3 size: 16 residues. The ends lost 5 bases at V and 4 bases at J; junction bases unmatched: 10. The V gene's germline CDR1 is SEHNR and CDR2 FQNEAQ (reference sequence). In nucleotides, the CDR3 is TGTGCCAGCAGCCTAACCCGGGGACAGGGGGAATACGAGCAGTACTTC. This codes for CASSLTRGQGEYEQYF.

The chain recombines TRBV19 with TRBJ1-3, with 12 positions matching TRBD1. CDR3 size: 17 residues. Germline trimming cut 4 bases from V and 0 bases from J; bases unmatched to any gene: 4. CDR1 and CDR2 from the germline V gene are LNHDA and SQIVND (reference sequence). The CDR3 region is CASSRGTGGLSGNTIYF. CDR3 DNA: TGTGCCAGTAGTAGAGGGACAGGGGGCCTCTCTGGAAACACCATATATTTT.